This entry describes one TCR beta chain. Its specificity is not known. Per the germline V gene, CDR1 is MNHEY and CDR2 is SVGAGI. The CDR3 length is 15 residues. Deletions cut 6 bases from V and 6 bases from J, with 20 bases between. The time point: neoterminal ileum biopsy at postoperative endoscopy, about 6 months after surgery. These data originate in a study of T cell repertoires in ileal Crohn's disease. Study summary: Thiopurines (around 10) or anti-TNF agents (around 17) were given postoperatively to about half. Overall study findings and caveats: The median delay to postoperative endoscopy was nearly seven months. Endoscopic recurrence occurred in every patient whose clonality exceeded 26.8%.

Here immunoSEQ multiplex PCR was the method, and the copy in TCRdb shows in-frame clones only, minus some. The table shows roughly 5,700 clones, with roughly 80% occurring only once. The sequenced material came from ileal tissue. The clonotype originates from an adult with Crohn's disease. The genes are TRBV6-5 and TRBJ1-2, with D hard to call. Here the CDR3 DNA reads TGTGCCAGCAGCCGCGGTAGAGGTGGGGAAAATGGCTACACCTTC. Encoded protein: CASSRGRGGENGYTF.